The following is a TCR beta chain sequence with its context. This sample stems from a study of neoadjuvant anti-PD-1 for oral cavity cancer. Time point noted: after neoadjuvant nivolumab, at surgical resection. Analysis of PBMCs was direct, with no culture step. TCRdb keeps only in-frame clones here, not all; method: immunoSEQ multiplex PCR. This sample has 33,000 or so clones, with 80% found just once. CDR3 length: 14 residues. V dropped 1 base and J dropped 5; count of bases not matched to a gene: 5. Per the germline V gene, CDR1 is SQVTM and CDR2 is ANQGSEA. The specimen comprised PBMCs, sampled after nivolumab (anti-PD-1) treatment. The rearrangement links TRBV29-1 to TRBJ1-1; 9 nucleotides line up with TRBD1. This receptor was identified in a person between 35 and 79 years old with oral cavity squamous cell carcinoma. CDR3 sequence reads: CSVEGDREITEAFF. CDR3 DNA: TGCAGCGTTGAAGGGGACAGGGAGATAACTGAAGCTTTCTTT.